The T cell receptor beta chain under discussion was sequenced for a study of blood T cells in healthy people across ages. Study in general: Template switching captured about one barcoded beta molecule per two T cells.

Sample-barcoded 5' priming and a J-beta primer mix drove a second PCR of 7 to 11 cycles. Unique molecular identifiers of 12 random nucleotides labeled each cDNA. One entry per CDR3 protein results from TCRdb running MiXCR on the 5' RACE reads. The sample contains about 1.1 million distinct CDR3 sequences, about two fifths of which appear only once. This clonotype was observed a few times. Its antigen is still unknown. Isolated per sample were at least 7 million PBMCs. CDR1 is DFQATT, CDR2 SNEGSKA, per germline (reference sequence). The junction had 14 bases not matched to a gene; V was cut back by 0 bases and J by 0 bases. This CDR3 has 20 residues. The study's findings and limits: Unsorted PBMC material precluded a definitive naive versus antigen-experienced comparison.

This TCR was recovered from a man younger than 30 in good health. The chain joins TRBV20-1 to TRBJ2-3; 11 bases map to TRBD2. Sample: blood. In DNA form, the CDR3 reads TGCAGTGCTAGAGATTTGTCGCTAGCGGGGGGTACAACTAGCACAGATACGCAGTATTTT. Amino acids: CSARDLSLAGGTTSTDTQYF.